These 16 T cell receptor beta chains were all obtained from the same sample, sequenced in a study of blood T cell repertoires in COVID-19. The method was immunoSEQ multiplex PCR; TCRdb's version includes in-frame clones alone and lacks a portion of them. The sample has over 200,000 clones; 87% are singletons. Sequencing was performed on peripheral blood. The receptors were sampled from a woman aged 18-30 years who had recovered from COVID-19.

The genes are TRBV15 and TRBJ1-2, with D maybe TRBD1 (5 bases). Trimming took off 3 bases at V and 8 bases at J, with 13 bases between the two ends. Germline CDR1 LNHNV, CDR2 YYDKDF (reference sequence). This CDR3 has 13 amino acids. The CDR3 DNA is TGTGCCACCAGCAGCGGAGGGGCGCGGGGCTACACCTTC. It is translated as CATSSGGARGYTF.

This clone showed up just once. The chain combines TRBV7-9 with TRBJ2-3; weak D call: TRBD2 (5 bases). The CDR3 covers 16 residues. The ends were cut back, 1 base at V and 2 bases at J, with 13 bases in the middle. From germline, CDR1 is SEHNR and CDR2 FQNEAQ (reference sequence). In nucleotides, the CDR3 is TGTGCCAGCAGCTTAGGTCTAGCCGGAAACACAGATACGCAGTATTTT. Translating gives CASSLGLAGNTDTQYF. The variable domain in full, completed from reference TRBV7-9 and TRBJ2-3, reads DTGVSQNPRHKITKRGQNVTFRCDPISEHNRLYWYRQTLGQGPEFLTYFQNEAQLEKSRLLSDRFSAERPKGSFSTLEIQRTEQGDSAMYLCASSLGLAGNTDTQYFGPGTRLTVL.

The rearrangement joins TRBV24-1 to TRBJ2-1; 9 nucleotides align to TRBD2. In germline, CDR1 is KGHDR, CDR2 SFDVKD. The CDR3 consists of 17 residues. V shed 2 bases, J shed 6 bases, and the junction held 10 bases outside the gene matches. The CDR3 DNA reads TGTGCCACCAGTGATTCTCAATTAGCGGGAGCGGTCAATGAGCAGTTCTTC. This gives the protein CATSDSQLAGAVNEQFF.

The chain couples TRBV2 to TRBJ2-7; 8 bases fit TRBD1. Unmatched junction bases numbered 9, after V lost 6 bases and J lost 2 bases. Germline assignment: CDR1 SNHLY and CDR2 FYNNEI. This CDR3 is 15 amino acids long. CDR3 in amino acids: CASRTIQGGPYEQYF. CDR3 bases: TGTGCCAGCAGGACGATACAGGGGGGCCCCTACGAGCAGTACTTC.

The J gene is TRBJ2-7, the V gene TRBV13; 16 bases map to TRBD2. In germline, CDR1 is PRHDT, CDR2 FYEKMQ (reference sequence). The CDR3 is 17 amino acids. V was pared by 4 bases and J by 3 bases, with 6 bases of the junction left unmatched. The CDR3 DNA reads as TGTGCCAGCAGCTCGGGACTAGCGGGAGGGGGAGGCTACGAGCAGTACTTC. Its protein is CASSSGLAGGGGYEQYF.

V is TRBV19 and J is TRBJ2-5; 9 positions match TRBD2. The V and J ends lost 3 bases and 2 bases, in that order; junction bases with no gene match: 10. This CDR3 has 17 amino acids. Germline V lookup: CDR1 LNHDA, CDR2 SQIVND (reference sequence). The CDR3 coding sequence is TGTGCCAGTAGTATGGGCCTAGCGGGACCAGATCAAGAGACCCAGTACTTC. Amino acid sequence: CASSMGLAGPDQETQYF. Filled out from reference TRBV19 and TRBJ2-5, the complete variable domain reads DGGITQSPKYLFRKEGQNVTLSCEQNLNHDAMYWYRQDPGQGLRLIYYSQIVNDFQKGDIAEGYSVSREKKESFPLTVTSAQKNPTAFYLCASSMGLAGPDQETQYFGPGTRLLVL.

This chain uses TRBV9 with TRBJ1-3; possible D gene TRBD1, 5 bases. The CDR3 is 17 amino acids. The V and J ends lost 1 base and 0 bases respectively, with 14 bases between them. Germline-derived CDR1 and CDR2 are SGDLS and YYNGEE. As DNA, the CDR3 is TGTGCCAGCAGCGTATCTCTCGCAGGGCTCTCTGGAAACACCATATATTTT. Its translation: CASSVSLAGLSGNTIYF.

This clone was seen a few times. Other DNA sequences in this specimen translate into the identical CDR3. The CDR3 here is CAWSVRGNQPQHF. The CDR3 nucleotides read TGTGCCTGGAGCGTGCGGGGCAATCAGCCCCAGCATTTT. This chain links TRBV30 with TRBJ1-5, with D uncertain. The germline V gene has CDR1 GTSNPN and CDR2 SVGIG (reference sequence). V gave up 3 bases and J gave up 2 bases, with 8 bases separating them. The CDR3 runs to 13 residues.

The chain couples TRBV16 to TRBJ1-2; D is ambiguous. The V and J ends lost 3 bases and 8 bases respectively, with 13 bases between them. The germline V gene has CDR1 KGHSY and CDR2 FQNENV. This CDR3 has 13 residues. The CDR3 spells CASSQESDEGYTF. In DNA, the CDR3 is TGTGCCAGCAGCCAGGAGTCAGATGAAGGCTACACCTTC.

The V call is TRBV9, the J call TRBJ2-7, with 7 bases that match TRBD1. The CDR3 loop spans 13 amino acids. CDR1 is SGDLS and CDR2 is YYNGEE in the germline V gene. The V gene end was trimmed by 3 bases and the J gene end by 5 bases; junction bases not matched to a gene: 5. As DNA, the CDR3 is TGTGCCAGCAGCGGGCCCACAGGGGACGAGCAGTACTTC. Its protein product is CASSGPTGDEQYF.

This chain joins TRBV12-3 or TRBV12-4 and TRBJ1-2; the D is unclear. V was pared by 2 bases and J by 2 bases, with 6 bases between. The CDR3 is 13 amino acids. CDR3 coding DNA: TGTGCCAGCAGTTTATACACCAACTATGGCTACACCTTC. Translated, it gives CASSLYTNYGYTF.

The rearrangement uses TRBV4-1 and TRBJ2-7; no clear D. The CDR3 has 14 amino acids. CDR1 MGHRA and CDR2 YSYEKL come from the germline V gene. V was pared by 4 bases and J by 0 bases, with 10 bases between. The CDR3 coding sequence is TGCGCCAGCAGCCTTCACGACATCTCCTACGAGCAGTACTTC. It encodes CASSLHDISYEQYF.

The V and J genes are TRBV7-9 and TRBJ2-2; perhaps TRBD1 as D (6 bases). Germline V lookup: CDR1 SEHNR, CDR2 FQNEAQ (reference sequence). V was trimmed by 3 bases and J by 0 bases, leaving 14 bases between them. The CDR3 totals 17 residues. CDR3 sequence (DNA): TGTGCCAGCAGCTTGGGGAATACAGGGACGAACACCGGGGAGCTGTTTTTT. Protein: CASSLGNTGTNTGELFF.

The CDR3 region is CASTPFRGNGYTF. Here the CDR3 DNA reads TGTGCCAGCACCCCCTTTAGGGGCAACGGCTACACCTTC. This chain links TRBV12-3 or TRBV12-4 with TRBJ1-2; D might be TRBD1 (5 bases). The CDR3 consists of 13 residues. Trimming cost V 7 bases and J 8 bases, with 17 bases left between them.

This chain joins TRBV7-2 and TRBJ1-2; D is unresolved. Germline-derived CDR1 and CDR2 are SGHTA and FQGNSA. The CDR3 is made up of 17 amino acids. V lost 3 bases to trimming and J lost 0 bases, with 17 bases between them. The CDR3: CASSFQFSWGANYGYTF. The CDR3 bases are TGTGCCAGCAGCTTCCAGTTCTCGTGGGGAGCTAACTATGGCTACACCTTC.

The chain couples TRBV28 to TRBJ1-1; D call uncertain. Germline CDR1 and CDR2: MDHEN and SYDVKM. This CDR3 contains 14 residues. V was clipped by 3 bases and J by 0 bases, with 8 bases between them. CDR3 sequence: CASSFHSMNTEAFF. The DNA for the CDR3 is TGTGCCAGCAGTTTCCACTCCATGAACACTGAAGCTTTCTTT.